The present TCR beta chain was sequenced within a study of blood T cell repertoires in COVID-19. Across the study: The United States, Italy and Spain were the sources of the acute and convalescent COVID-19 samples. PBMCs, B-cell-depleted T cells, or T cells provided the cDNA or gDNA that made up the material.

The authors' processing: Quantification of nucleated cells was approximated via reference gene primer amplification. Method: immunoSEQ multiplex PCR; TCRdb's copy keeps in-frame clones and lacks some. The DNA gave D and trimming, while V, J and clone size come from that table. The repertoire holds 100,000 or so clones, with roughly 92% as singletons. This CDR3 comprises 14 residues. The germline V gene encodes CDR1 GTSNPN and CDR2 SVGIG (reference sequence). J gave up 4 bases and V 5 bases, and 8 bases lay outside the gene matches. The rearrangement uses TRBV30 and TRBJ1-2; 9 positions agree with TRBD1. Sample: peripheral blood. The receptor was isolated from a man aged 70-80 years with acute or convalescent COVID-19. CDR3 residues: CAWAPGTGSYGYTF. The DNA of the CDR3 is TGTGCCTGGGCCCCTGGGACAGGGTCCTATGGCTACACCTTC.